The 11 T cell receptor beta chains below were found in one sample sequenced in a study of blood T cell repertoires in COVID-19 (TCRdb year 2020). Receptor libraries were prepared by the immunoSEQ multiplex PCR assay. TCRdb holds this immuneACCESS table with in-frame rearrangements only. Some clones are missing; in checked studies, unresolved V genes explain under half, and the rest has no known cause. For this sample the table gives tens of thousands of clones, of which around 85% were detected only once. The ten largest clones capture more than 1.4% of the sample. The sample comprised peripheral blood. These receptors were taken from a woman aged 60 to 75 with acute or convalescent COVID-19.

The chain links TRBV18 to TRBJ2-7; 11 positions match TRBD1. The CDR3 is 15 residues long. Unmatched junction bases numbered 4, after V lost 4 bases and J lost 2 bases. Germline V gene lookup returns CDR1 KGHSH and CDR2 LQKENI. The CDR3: CASSRPGQGAYEQYF. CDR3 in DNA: TGTGCCAGCTCACGACCGGGACAGGGGGCCTACGAGCAGTACTTC.

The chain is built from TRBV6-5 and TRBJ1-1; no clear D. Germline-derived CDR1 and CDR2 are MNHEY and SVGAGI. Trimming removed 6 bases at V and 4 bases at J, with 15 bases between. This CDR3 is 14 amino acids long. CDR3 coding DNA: TGTGCCAGCAGGAAAGAGGTAGGGAGCACTGAAGCTTTCTTT. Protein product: CASRKEVGSTEAFF.

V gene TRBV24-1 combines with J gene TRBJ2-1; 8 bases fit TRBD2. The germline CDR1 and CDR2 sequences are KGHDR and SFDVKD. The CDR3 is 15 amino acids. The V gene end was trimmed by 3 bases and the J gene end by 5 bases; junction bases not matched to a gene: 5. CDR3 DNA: TGTGCCACCAGTGATCCCGGGAGGGCCCACAATGAGCAGTTCTTC. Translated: CATSDPGRAHNEQFF.

CDR3 loop: CASSLSGRGEKLFF. DNA for the CDR3: TGTGCCAGCAGCTTATCCGGGAGGGGTGAAAAACTGTTTTTT. The rearrangement uses TRBV5-5 and TRBJ1-4, with TRBD1 as a possible D gene (5 bases). The germline V gene has CDR1 SGHKS and CDR2 YYEKEE (reference sequence). The CDR3 spans 14 residues. Trimming removed 2 bases at V and 7 bases at J, with 12 bases between. The full variable domain, rest sourced from reference TRBV5-5 and TRBJ1-4, is DAGVTQSPTHLIKTRGQQVTLRCSPISGHKSVSWYQQVLGQGPQFIFQYYEKEERGRGNFPDRFSARQFPNYSSELNVNALLLGDSALYLCASSLSGRGEKLFFGSGTQLSVL.

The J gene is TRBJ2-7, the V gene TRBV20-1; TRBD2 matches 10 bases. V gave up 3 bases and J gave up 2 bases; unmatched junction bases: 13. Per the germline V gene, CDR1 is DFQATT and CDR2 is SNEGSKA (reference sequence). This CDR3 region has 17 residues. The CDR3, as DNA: TGCAGTGCTAGTGTCGGACCGCTAGCGGGGGCCGCCTACGAGCAGTACTTC. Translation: CSASVGPLAGAAYEQYF.

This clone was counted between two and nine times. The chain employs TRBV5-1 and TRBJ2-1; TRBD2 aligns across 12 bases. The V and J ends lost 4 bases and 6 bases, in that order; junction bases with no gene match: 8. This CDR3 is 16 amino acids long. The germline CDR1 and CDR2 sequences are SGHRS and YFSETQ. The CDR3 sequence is CASSPRPSGRGNEQFF. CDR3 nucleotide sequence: TGCGCCAGCAGCCCCAGGCCTAGCGGGAGGGGCAATGAGCAGTTCTTC.

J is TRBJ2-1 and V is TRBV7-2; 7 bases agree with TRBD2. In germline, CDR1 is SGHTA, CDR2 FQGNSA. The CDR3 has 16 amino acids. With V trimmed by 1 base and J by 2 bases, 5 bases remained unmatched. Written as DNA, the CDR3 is TGTGCCAGCAGCTTAGGGGGCGGGAGCGCCTACAATGAGCAGTTCTTC. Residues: CASSLGGGSAYNEQFF.

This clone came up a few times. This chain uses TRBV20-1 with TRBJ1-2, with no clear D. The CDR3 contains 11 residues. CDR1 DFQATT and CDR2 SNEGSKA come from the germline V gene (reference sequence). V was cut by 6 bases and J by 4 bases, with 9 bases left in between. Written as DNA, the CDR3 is TGCAGTGCCAGGTTTGGCTATGGCTACACCTTC. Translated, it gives CSARFGYGYTF.

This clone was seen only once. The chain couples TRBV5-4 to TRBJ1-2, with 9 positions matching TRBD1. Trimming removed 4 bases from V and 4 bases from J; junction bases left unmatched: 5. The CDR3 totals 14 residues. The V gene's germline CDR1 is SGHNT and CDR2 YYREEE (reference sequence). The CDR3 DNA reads TGTGCCAGCAGCGACGACAGGGGGAGCTATGGCTACACCTTC. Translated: CASSDDRGSYGYTF.

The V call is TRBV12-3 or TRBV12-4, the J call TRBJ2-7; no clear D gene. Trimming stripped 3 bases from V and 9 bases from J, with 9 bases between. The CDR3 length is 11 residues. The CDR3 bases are TGTGCCAGCAGTTTGTACTCCCGGCAGTACTTC. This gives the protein CASSLYSRQYF.

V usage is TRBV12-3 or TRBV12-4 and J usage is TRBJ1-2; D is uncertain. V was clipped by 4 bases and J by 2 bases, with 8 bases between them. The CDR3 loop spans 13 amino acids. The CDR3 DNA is TGTGCCAGCAGTTCCCCGCAGAACTATGGCTACACCTTC. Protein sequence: CASSSPQNYGYTF.